Below, one TCR beta chain is given with its context. Ten or more counts support this clonotype. Its antigen specificity is not known. Base qualities are not at hand, and no much larger clone is one base apart. This entry belongs to a study of human T cells and chemical hapten exposure (dated by TCRdb to the early 2020s). A note on the overall study: For sensitization, 2% DPC in acetone was applied to a roughly 2 cm by roughly 2 cm area of upper inner arm skin. Weekly therapeutic DPC doses were additionally applied to the scalp of patients throughout the roughly 25-week study period. The libraries were sequenced as a pool, and the TCR yield per sample differed mostly because of small variations in library volumes within the pool. Most of the patients in the cohort were female, and the cohort covered alopecia areata with under or over 50% scalp involvement, alopecia totalis and alopecia universalis. Blood samples were taken from patients before sensitization (week 0) and then at 2, 6 and about 24 weeks after DPC sensitization. In alopecia patients, the study followed how the peripheral blood TCR repertoire changed in vivo over primary and secondary sensitization to diphenylcyclopropenone (DPC), a hapten. Roughly 30 alopecia patients provided blood for TCR sequencing at one to four time points (pre-sensitization, 2, 6 and 24 weeks). Patch testing was performed on the upper back with Finn chambers containing 0.01% DPC, and the patch tests were scored after 6 days according to International Contact Dermatitis Research Group standards.

The study at large found these results: A positive correlation was found between the number of PT1 expanded TCRs and patch test score, with significance reached at thresholds 8, 16 and 32 but not 4. Because all patients had alopecia, a presumed autoimmune disease, the immune response of the patients might differ from that of healthy individuals. Compared with pre-sensitization or healthy control sets, expanded TCRs formed significantly more large CDR3 similarity clusters, which is consistent with antigen-driven responses. Repeated subsampling changed both the strength of the expansion versus patch-test correlation and the threshold at which the correlation became significant. DPC sensitization did not change the number of TCRs with a frequency above 1 in 1000, and there was no evidence of changes in global repertoire structure.

The protocol used for the library was RACE. The sequencer listed for this sample is NextSeq 500. Library preparation attached unique molecular identifiers to individual cDNA molecules for quantitative, reproducible TCR counting. Both TCR alpha and TCR beta chains were sequenced from each blood RNA sample. As for the authors' bioinformatics: The median number of TCRs per sample was 90,000 to 100,000, ranging from about 20,000 to 750,000. V, J and CDR3 annotation of the TCR reads was carried out using the Decombinator software suite. To make PS versus PT1 abundance plots, every sample was subsampled to the same number of TCRs (28,000). TCRs were defined as expanded if absent before sensitization and observed at least eight times at the 2-week time point. The public reads were run again by TCRdb, first through fastp at Q25 and then through MiXCR, and only productive beta chains were kept. Rows with a matching CDR3 protein are joined into one entry that keeps the most common DNA and genes. Here the V and J calls rest on TCRdb's processing, not on the authors' analysis. The sample table contains some 110,000 distinct CDR3 sequences; only one count was recorded for 11% of them. The ten top clones hold under 2.5% of the sample.

The CDR3, from cysteine to phenylalanine, totals 18 residues. CDR3 DNA is the only sequence kept; it has 54 bases, read in frame from the first base. Germline trimming: 0 bases from V, 4 bases from J; junction bases outside gene matches: 12. CDR1 and CDR2 are drawn from the germline V gene: ENHRY, SYGVKD. In the paper's terms, the time point label means: patch test 3, about 24 weeks after DPC sensitization. In the paper's terms, the treatment or condition label means: therapeutic diphenylcyclopropenone sensitization with weekly scalp DPC. Blood at each patch-test visit was drawn before the patch test was applied. Patients were considered eligible if aged 18 to 70, diagnosed with alopecia and deemed suitable for DPC therapy, and patients were excluded if pregnant. Total RNA was extracted from unfractionated whole blood that had been collected in Tempus Blood RNA tubes.

Sequenced here: whole blood, sampled in connection with sensitization to the hapten diphenylcyclopropenone (DPC). The TCR comes from a woman aged 45-65 years with alopecia areata. Some clones in this sample may be carry-over from other donors' samples. In this chain, TRBV10-3 is recombined with TRBJ2-3; a stretch of 8 junction bases matches TRBD2. The CDR3 has the sequence CAISESQPKREFADTQYF. The DNA sequence is as follows: TGTGCCATCAGTGAGTCCCAACCTAAGCGGGAGTTCGCAGATACGCAGTATTTT.